The 30 T cell receptor beta chains given below trace back to one sample, sequenced in a study of T cells in Graves' hyperthyroidism and ophthalmopathy. RNA transcripts were the template for amplifying TCR beta CDR3 regions. The HTBI primer set served for first-round RT-PCR of the TCR CDR3. TCRdb reprocessed the multiplex PCR reads via MiXCR and lists one record per CDR3 protein. The data contain roughly 380,000 distinct CDR3 sequences, 15% to 20% of them singletons. The sample consisted of blood. The receptor set was obtained from a woman aged 40 to 50 with Graves' ophthalmopathy.

This clonotype was seen at least ten times. This chain uses TRBV19 with TRBJ1-1; no clear D gene. The CDR3 sequence is 15 residues long. The V end lost 0 bases, the J end lost 4 bases, and 12 bases lay between the germline ends. Germline CDR1 LNHDA, CDR2 SQIVND (reference sequence). This CDR3 reads CASSIDPVPSTEAFF. CDR3 DNA sequence: TGTGCCAGTAGTATAGATCCGGTCCCGTCCACTGAAGCTTTCTTT.

This clonotype was seen at least ten times. The gene calls are TRBV28 and TRBJ1-1; D is possibly TRBD1 (5 bases). Germline CDR1 reads MDHEN; CDR2 reads SYDVKM. The CDR3 extends over 15 amino acids. V lost 6 bases, J lost 0 bases, and 14 bases lay in between. CDR3 in amino acids: CASSPPTAMNTEAFF. The CDR3 bases are TGTGCCAGCAGCCCTCCGACAGCCATGAACACTGAAGCTTTCTTT.

This clonotype was seen repeatedly, ten times or more. The chain uses TRBV29-1 and TRBJ2-2; 7 bases match TRBD1. CDR3 length: 13 amino acids. The trim removed 6 bases at V and 4 bases at J, leaving 5 bases unmatched. CDR1 is SQVTM, CDR2 ANQGSEA, per germline. The CDR3 nucleotides are TGCAGCGTCACGGGACAGTTCACCGGGGAGCTGTTTTTT. Protein product: CSVTGQFTGELFF.

Many counts were recorded for this clonotype. V usage is TRBV6-2 or TRBV6-3 and J usage is TRBJ2-7; perhaps TRBD2 as D (5 bases). There are 13 residues in the CDR3. Germline CDR1 is MNHEY and CDR2 is SVGEGT. The V end was cut by 4 bases, the J end by 2 bases, with 9 bases between. CDR3 sequence: CASSFVGAYEQYF. The CDR3 DNA sequence: TGTGCCAGCAGTTTTGTGGGAGCCTACGAGCAGTACTTC.

In its sample, this clonotype was seen many times. The rearrangement joins TRBV20-1 to TRBJ2-7; 13 nucleotides agree with TRBD2. Germline V lookup: CDR1 DFQATT, CDR2 SNEGSKA (reference sequence). Trimming at V came to 6 bases and at J to 4 bases, leaving 9 bases not matched to a gene. The CDR3 is 15 residues long. The DNA for the CDR3 is TGCAGTGCCAGGACTAGCGGGAGAAAGGATTACGAGCAGTACTTC. It codes for CSARTSGRKDYEQYF.

This clonotype was detected ten times or more. The chain couples TRBV5-1 to TRBJ2-7; possibly TRBD2 for D (5 bases). Trimming removed 0 bases at V and 3 bases at J, with 16 bases between. This CDR3 is built from 16 residues. CDR1 is SGHRS, CDR2 YFSETQ, per germline. The CDR3 protein is CASSLGLSAMDYEQYF. The CDR3 coding sequence is TGCGCCAGCAGCTTGGGTCTTAGCGCAATGGACTACGAGCAGTACTTC.

This clonotype showed up many times. The chain recombines TRBV2 with TRBJ2-5; 9 bases are shared with TRBD2. The CDR3 extends over 13 amino acids. V lost 7 bases to trimming and J lost 2 bases; unmatched junction nucleotides: 2. Germline CDR1 SNHLY, CDR2 FYNNEI. CDR3 in DNA: TGTGCCAGCAAAGCGGGAGGACAAGAGACCCAGTACTTC. It is translated as CASKAGGQETQYF.

The chain recombines TRBV12-3 or TRBV12-4 with TRBJ1-1; D is ambiguous. The V and J ends lost 1 base and 4 bases respectively, with 7 bases between them. CDR3 size: 13 residues. This CDR3 reads CASSLGVRTEAFF. CDR3 DNA: TGTGCCAGCAGTTTAGGGGTCCGCACTGAAGCTTTCTTT.

This clonotype was found many times. V gene TRBV27 combines with J gene TRBJ1-6; D call uncertain. The germline V gene encodes CDR1 MNHEY and CDR2 SMNVEV (reference sequence). Trimming took off 7 bases at V and 0 bases at J, with 4 bases between the two ends. CDR3 size: 13 residues. The CDR3 DNA follows: TGTGCCAGCACCCCCTCCTATAATTCACCCCTCCACTTT. This translates into CASTPSYNSPLHF.

This clonotype was detected ten times or more. The CDR3: CSARVGLGTEAFF. The CDR3 DNA reads TGCAGTGCTAGAGTAGGGCTTGGCACTGAAGCTTTCTTT. V gene TRBV20-1 combines with J gene TRBJ1-1; D call uncertain. This CDR3 has 13 amino acids. Per germline, CDR1 DFQATT and CDR2 SNEGSKA (reference sequence). Trimming pared 1 base from V and 4 bases from J, leaving 10 bases between.

J is TRBJ1-5 and V is TRBV12-3 or TRBV12-4; 8 nucleotides match TRBD1. Germline trimming cut 5 bases from V and 3 bases from J; bases unmatched to any gene: 15. CDR3 length: 18 residues. The CDR3 nucleotides are TGTGCCAGCAGTACACACGGACAGGGAGGACAACTCAATCAGCCCCAGCATTTT. The encoded protein is CASSTHGQGGQLNQPQHF.

The sample holds a few counts of this clonotype. V is TRBV28 and J is TRBJ1-6; 7 bases fit TRBD1. Germline-derived CDR1 and CDR2 are MDHEN and SYDVKM. The CDR3 has 15 residues. V was clipped by 6 bases and J by 7 bases; unmatched bases: 9. The CDR3 here is CASRPGTAKNSPLHF. DNA of the CDR3: TGTGCCAGCAGACCCGGGACAGCCAAAAATTCACCCCTCCACTTT. The full variable domain, completed using reference TRBV28 and TRBJ1-6, is DVKVTQSSRYLVKRTGEKVFLECVQDMDHENMFWYRQDPGLGLRLIYFSYDVKMKEKGDIPEGYSVSREKKERFSLILESASTNQTSMYLCASRPGTAKNSPLHFGNGTRLTVT.

This clonotype was detected many times. This chain links TRBV28 with TRBJ2-7, with 13 bases aligning to TRBD2. The germline gives CDR1 MDHEN, CDR2 SYDVKM. The CDR3 runs to 18 residues. After removal of 4 bases from V and 0 bases from J, the junction contained 9 bases not matched to a gene. The DNA for the CDR3 is TGTGCCAGCAGTTCCAACCCACGGACTAGCGGGAGCTCCTACGAGCAGTACTTC. Amino acid sequence: CASSSNPRTSGSSYEQYF.

In its sample, this clonotype was seen once. Germline and junction disagree at one end, which may indicate a read error. The chain uses TRBV20-1 and TRBJ2-7; D might be TRBD1 or TRBD2, each matching 6 bases. The CDR3 covers 13 residues. Germline CDR1 and CDR2: DFQATT and SNEGSKA (reference sequence). The CDR3 here is CSASRQDRGEQSF. As DNA, the CDR3 is TGCAGTGCTAGTCGCCAGGATAGGGGGGAGCAGTCCTTC.

Ten or more counts support this clonotype. This chain uses TRBV2 with TRBJ2-7; possible D gene TRBD2, 5 bases. CDR1 and CDR2 (germline): SNHLY, FYNNEI. The CDR3 is 13 amino acids. V was pared by 7 bases and J by 0 bases, with 10 bases between. Here the CDR3 DNA reads TGTGCCAGCACAGGAGGTGTCTCCTACGAGCAGTACTTC. Its protein is CASTGGVSYEQYF.

Concerning this clonotype itself: A junction end diverges from the germline sequence, so it may reflect a read error. The chain links TRBV6-2 or TRBV6-3 to TRBJ1-5; maybe TRBD1 (6 bases). Germline CDR1 MNHEY, CDR2 SVGEGT. The CDR3 extends over 17 amino acids. CDR3 sequence reads: CASSYSIGGYGNQPQPF. The CDR3 DNA sequence: TGTGCCAGCAGTTACTCGATAGGGGGTTACGGCAATCAGCCCCAGCCTTTT.

This clonotype was seen at least ten times. This chain connects TRBV6-1 to TRBJ2-4, with D hard to call. Per the germline V gene, CDR1 is MNHNS and CDR2 is SASEGT. Trimming took off 4 bases at V and 9 bases at J, with 13 bases between the two ends. CDR3 length: 13 amino acids. The CDR3 protein is CASSVGSSVIQYF. DNA of the CDR3: TGTGCCAGCAGTGTAGGCAGTTCAGTCATTCAGTACTTC.

In this sample, this clonotype turned up many times. The chain employs TRBV29-1 and TRBJ2-5; D unclear. The CDR3 has 13 amino acids. Germline assignment: CDR1 SQVTM and CDR2 ANQGSEA. Trimming cost V 5 bases and J 0 bases, with 10 bases left between them. CDR3 nucleotide sequence: TGCAGCGTTCGTCATACTTACCAAGAGACCCAGTACTTC. It is translated as CSVRHTYQETQYF. The whole variable domain, filled in from reference TRBV29-1 and TRBJ2-5, reads SAVISQKPSRDICQRGTSLTIQCQVDSQVTMMFWYRQQPGQSLTLIATANQGSEATYESGFVIDKFPISRPNLTFSTLTVSNMSPEDSSIYLCSVRHTYQETQYFGPGTRLLVL.

This clonotype appeared many times. This rearrangement joins TRBV6-1 to TRBJ2-5; 7 bases agree with TRBD1. The CDR3 is made up of 12 amino acids. Germline V gives CDR1 MNHNS, CDR2 SASEGT. With 8 bases clipped from V and 2 bases from J, the junction kept 2 bases outside the gene matches. CDR3: CASRDRQETQYF. The CDR3 region has the DNA TGTGCCAGCCGGGACAGACAAGAGACCCAGTACTTC.

The chain combines TRBV5-5 with TRBJ1-3; 12 bases align to TRBD1. The germline CDR1 and CDR2 sequences are SGHKS and YYEKEE (reference sequence). The junction had 8 bases not matched to a gene; V was cut back by 3 bases and J by 7 bases. This CDR3 is built from 16 residues. In DNA, the CDR3 is TGTGCCAGCAGCTGGGTACCGGGACAGGGGGCGAACACCATATATTTT. Translation: CASSWVPGQGANTIYF.

This clonotype was counted between two and nine times. This may stem from a read error, because a much larger clone lies one nucleotide away. V is TRBV28 and J is TRBJ1-1, with D unclear. V was cut by 7 bases and J by 10 bases, with 16 bases left in between. The CDR3 is 12 residues long. Germline CDR1 MDHEN, CDR2 SYDVKM. The CDR3 DNA reads as TGTGCCAGCACTCAGGCGGATCGAATAGCTTTCTTT. It is translated as CASTQADRIAFF.

This clonotype was found many times. This chain joins TRBV27 and TRBJ2-7; D is possibly TRBD1 or TRBD2 (6 bases each). Germline values: CDR1 MNHEY, CDR2 SMNVEV (reference sequence). The CDR3 consists of 15 residues. Between the trimmed V and J ends, which lost 6 bases and 1 base, there was a span of 16 bases. The CDR3 loop is CASSQEGVGSYEQYF. The CDR3 DNA reads as TGTGCCAGCAGCCAGGAGGGGGTCGGGTCCTACGAGCAGTACTTC.

The sample holds many counts of this clonotype. The chain carries TRBV6-1 and TRBJ1-1; the D gene is possibly TRBD1 (5 bases). Germline CDR1 MNHNS, CDR2 SASEGT. V lost 1 base, J lost 3 bases, and 12 bases lay in between. The CDR3 length is 15 residues. The CDR3 sequence is CASSEGKGWDTEAFF. CDR3 sequence (DNA): TGTGCCAGCAGTGAAGGGAAGGGGTGGGACACTGAAGCTTTCTTT.

This clonotype was seen ten or more times. The chain couples TRBV27 to TRBJ1-2; maybe TRBD1 (6 bases). This CDR3 is 14 amino acids long. V lost 6 bases and J lost 5, with 16 bases in between. CDR1 is MNHEY, CDR2 SMNVEV, per germline (reference sequence). The CDR3 DNA reads TGTGCCAGCAGGCCCTCCGCAGGGGTATATGGCTACACCTTC. Translation gives CASRPSAGVYGYTF.

J is TRBJ2-7 and V is TRBV28; a weak D match, TRBD1 (5 bases). The CDR3 sequence is 13 residues long. Trimming stripped 5 bases from V and 4 bases from J, with 12 bases between. Germline V gene lookup returns CDR1 MDHEN and CDR2 SYDVKM. Written as DNA, the CDR3 is TGTGCCAGCAGTCCATCGGACAATTACGAGCAGTACTTC. Translated, it gives CASSPSDNYEQYF. Complete variable domain (other parts from reference TRBV28 and TRBJ2-7): DVKVTQSSRYLVKRTGEKVFLECVQDMDHENMFWYRQDPGLGLRLIYFSYDVKMKEKGDIPEGYSVSREKKERFSLILESASTNQTSMYLCASSPSDNYEQYFGPGTRLTVT.

This clonotype has ten or more counts. This CDR3 reads CASSPRGTSPQKYF. The CDR3 DNA sequence: TGTGCCAGCAGCCCACGAGGGACAAGCCCTCAAAAGTACTTC. The chain combines TRBV7-8 with TRBJ2-7; the D gene is possibly TRBD1 (6 bases). The germline gives CDR1 SGHVS, CDR2 FQNEAQ. The CDR3 is 14 amino acids. V lost 5 bases, J lost 11 bases, and 22 bases lay in between.

This clonotype was picked up many times. This chain links TRBV29-1 with TRBJ2-7, with unresolved D. The CDR3 contains 12 residues. V shed 4 bases and J shed 3 bases, with 10 bases lying between them. Looked up from germline, CDR1 is SQVTM and CDR2 is ANQGSEA. CDR3 residues: CSVGQVFYEQYF. The CDR3 DNA follows: TGCAGCGTTGGGCAGGTTTTCTACGAGCAGTACTTC.

The sample holds a few counts of this clonotype. A junction boundary mismatches the germline segment, possibly from a read error. The V and J genes are TRBV14 and TRBJ2-7, with a tentative D call TRBD1 (6 bases). The CDR3 is 16 residues long. Germline loops: CDR1 SGHDN, CDR2 FVKESK. DNA of the CDR3: TGTGCCGGCAGCCATACCGCTAGCAGGGGCTTAGGGGAGCAGTACTTC. This codes for CAGSHTASRGLGEQYF.

There are many counts of this clonotype. This chain uses TRBV10-3 with TRBJ2-5; D is undetermined. The V end lost 0 bases, the J end lost 3 bases, and 11 bases lay between the germline ends. CDR3 length: 15 amino acids. Germline V CDR1 and CDR2: ENHRY, SYGVKD. The CDR3 region is CAISESNYFEETQYF. The DNA of the CDR3 is TGTGCCATCAGTGAGTCGAACTATTTCGAAGAGACCCAGTACTTC.

This clonotype was observed at least ten times. This rearrangement joins TRBV28 to TRBJ1-2, with D unclear. The CDR3 runs 14 residues. Germline values: CDR1 MDHEN, CDR2 SYDVKM. V lost 2 bases and J lost 2, with 9 bases in between. CDR3 coding DNA: TGTGCCAGCAGTTTAGTAAACAAGAACTATGGCTACACCTTC. Its translation is CASSLVNKNYGYTF.